The clone carrying this T cell receptor beta chain was recorded a few times. With 1 base clipped from V and 5 bases from J, the junction kept 6 bases outside the gene matches. CDR3 length: 15 amino acids. Germline V CDR1 and CDR2: KGHSH, LQKENI. A single record per CDR3 protein comes from TCRdb applying MiXCR to the 5' RACE reads. The sample holds about 170,000 distinct CDR3 sequences, roughly 13% seen once. The data belong to a study of T-cell memory formation after mild COVID-19. Background on the study: Clusters were largely donor specific.

The source of this sequence is a man aged 18 to 30 who had mild COVID-19 (a few samples of this study predate the infection). Cell type and time point are not known. The chain carries TRBV18 and TRBJ2-7; TRBD1 aligns across 9 bases. Sequenced: PBMCs or a T cell subset sorted from them (not recorded which). CDR3 loop: CASSPRQDRGDEQYF. CDR3 sequence (DNA): TGTGCCAGCTCACCACGTCAGGACAGGGGCGACGAGCAGTACTTC.